Shown below are 13 T cell receptor beta chains from a single sample sequenced in a study of control samples from healthy donors and cancer patients. Produced via immunoSEQ multiplex PCR; TCRdb's table is partial and in-frame only. The profile covers around 180,000 clones, with about nine tenths appearing a single time and about 2% taken by the ten largest. The sample comprised blood. Receptor source: a woman in her thirties or forties in good health.

This clone came up once. CDR3 sequence: CASSYYSGDNSPLHF. As DNA, the CDR3 is TGCGCCAGCAGCTATTACAGCGGAGATAATTCACCCCTCCACTTT. V is TRBV5-1 and J is TRBJ1-6; D is ambiguous. Germline V gene lookup returns CDR1 SGHRS and CDR2 YFSETQ. The CDR3 totals 15 residues. The V gene lost 3 bases and the J gene lost 5 bases, with 12 bases spanning the gap.

The gene calls are TRBV27 and TRBJ1-2, with no clear D. The CDR3 runs 14 residues. Germline V gene data show CDR1 as MNHEY and CDR2 as SMNVEV (reference sequence). V lost 8 bases, J lost 0 bases, and 13 bases lay in between. The CDR3 DNA follows: TGTGCCAGCGGACGGACGAAACCTAACTATGGCTACACCTTC. It is translated as CASGRTKPNYGYTF.

The rearrangement joins TRBV9 to TRBJ2-3; D gene unclear. Germline V gene data show CDR1 as SGDLS and CDR2 as YYNGEE. There are 13 residues in the CDR3. Trimming pared 0 bases from V and 2 bases from J, leaving 4 bases between. The CDR3 nucleotides read TGTGCCAGCAGCGTAGCCTCCACAGATACGCAGTATTTT. Translation gives CASSVASTDTQYF.

The chain combines TRBV4-1 with TRBJ1-4; unclear D gene. The CDR3 length is 10 residues. Germline CDR1 MGHRA, CDR2 YSYEKL. With 9 bases removed from V and 7 bases from J, the gap between germline ends came to 6 bases. This CDR3 reads CASGLEKLFF. The CDR3 nucleotides read TGCGCCAGTGGACTTGAAAAACTGTTTTTT.

This rearrangement joins TRBV15 to TRBJ2-7, with TRBD1 matching 8 bases. There are 14 residues in the CDR3. V dropped 4 bases and J dropped 7; count of bases not matched to a gene: 9. In germline, CDR1 is LNHNV, CDR2 YYDKDF (reference sequence). The CDR3 loop reads CATSKGQGWKEQYF. As DNA, the CDR3 is TGTGCCACCAGCAAAGGACAGGGATGGAAAGAGCAGTACTTC.

The V and J genes are TRBV2 and TRBJ1-1, with 11 bases identical to TRBD1. V shed 7 bases and J 5 bases; nucleotides not matched to a gene: 6. This CDR3 is built from 14 residues. Germline CDR1 SNHLY, CDR2 FYNNEI. The CDR3, as DNA: TGTGCCAGCACCCCGGACAGGGGGCATACTGAAGCTTTCTTT. Its protein is CASTPDRGHTEAFF.

The V gene is TRBV5-1, the J gene TRBJ2-7; no clear D. The germline gives CDR1 SGHRS, CDR2 YFSETQ. The CDR3 is 12 residues long. V was pared by 2 bases and J by 7 bases, with 10 bases between. The CDR3 spells CASSFRTGEQYF. CDR3 coding DNA: TGCGCCAGCAGCTTTCGTACCGGAGAGCAGTACTTC.

The chain links TRBV27 to TRBJ2-1, with 10 bases matching TRBD1. CDR3 length equals 13 residues. V shed 6 bases, J shed 9 bases, and the junction held 5 bases outside the gene matches. The V gene's germline CDR1 is MNHEY and CDR2 SMNVEV (reference sequence). The CDR3 region is CASRTGGSGEQFF. CDR3 DNA: TGTGCCAGCAGGACAGGGGGCTCGGGTGAGCAGTTCTTC.

This rearrangement joins TRBV12-3 or TRBV12-4 to TRBJ2-7; D call uncertain. The V end lost 8 bases, the J end lost 7 bases, and 12 bases lay between the germline ends. The CDR3 has 11 amino acids. CDR3 DNA: TGTGCCAGCGGATTCATAGGAGAGCAGTACTTC. This gives the protein CASGFIGEQYF.

This chain uses TRBV18 with TRBJ1-1; TRBD1 aligns across 8 bases. The CDR3 has 16 amino acids. The germline V gene has CDR1 KGHSH and CDR2 LQKENI. V shed 8 bases, J shed 4 bases, and the junction held 15 bases outside the gene matches. DNA for the CDR3: TGTGCCAGCACATTAAAAAGTCGGACAGGGAGCACTGAAGCTTTCTTT. It translates to CASTLKSRTGSTEAFF.

This chain joins TRBV12-5 and TRBJ1-6; 11 nucleotides align to TRBD1. The V gene's germline CDR1 is LGHNT and CDR2 FRNRAP. The ends lost 3 bases at V and 5 bases at J; junction bases unmatched: 9. The CDR3 has 18 amino acids. CDR3 in amino acids: CASGFTHPGQGDNSPLHF. DNA of the CDR3: TGTGCTAGTGGTTTCACTCACCCGGGACAGGGGGATAATTCACCCCTCCACTTT.

J is TRBJ1-1 and V is TRBV2; a possible D gene is TRBD1 (5 bases). From germline, CDR1 is SNHLY and CDR2 FYNNEI. The CDR3 spans 13 residues. V lost 8 bases to trimming and J lost 1 base, with 11 bases between them. The CDR3 coding sequence is TGTGCCAGCTTACAGGACGGGAACACTGAAGCTTTCTTT. Protein sequence: CASLQDGNTEAFF.

V usage is TRBV21-1 and J usage is TRBJ2-5; the listed D gene, TRBD1, was not tested against the DNA. TRBV21-1 is recorded as a pseudogene. This CDR3 has 14 amino acids. The CDR3 sequence: CASSKETHPETQYF. CDR3 sequence (DNA): TGTGCCAGCAGCAAAGAAACACATCCAGAGACCCAGTACTTC.